One and the same sample provided the 29 T cell receptor beta chains below, sequenced in a study of OX40 agonist ivuxolimab in advanced cancers. Data came from immunoSEQ multiplex PCR; TCRdb stores just in-frame clones and leaves some out. Of 80,000 to 95,000 clones detected, around 85% appear once; the ten largest clones hold roughly 1.5%. The sample was CD4+ or CD8+ T cells sorted from blood, taken in a trial of the OX40 agonist ivuxolimab. The receptors derive from an adult with an advanced solid tumor such as melanoma, head and neck, liver or kidney cancer.

The chain uses TRBV2 and TRBJ2-7; perhaps TRBD1 as D (5 bases). CDR3 length: 15 residues. Between the trimmed V and J ends, which lost 7 bases and 0 bases, there was a span of 16 bases. Germline-derived CDR1 and CDR2 are SNHLY and FYNNEI. The CDR3, as DNA: TGTGCCAGCACGACAGAGGTTCTAAGCTCCTACGAGCAGTACTTC. Amino acid sequence: CASTTEVLSSYEQYF.

The V gene is TRBV7-3, the J gene TRBJ1-6; D might be TRBD1 (5 bases). From germline, CDR1 is SGHTA and CDR2 FQGTGA. This CDR3 region has 13 residues. Trimming took 3 bases from V and 7 from J, leaving 7 bases between them. The CDR3 loop is CASSFKGNSPLHF. Written as DNA, the CDR3 is TGTGCCAGCAGCTTCAAGGGGAATTCACCCCTCCACTTT.

This sequence joins TRBV19 and TRBJ1-2; maybe TRBD1 (5 bases). V was cut by 4 bases and J by 6 bases, with 15 bases left in between. CDR1 is LNHDA and CDR2 is SQIVND in the germline V gene (reference sequence). The CDR3 is 14 residues long. The CDR3 sequence: CASSNLDGGNGYTF. In nucleotides, the CDR3 is TGTGCCAGTAGTAATCTTGACGGGGGAAATGGCTACACCTTC. Variable domain in full (rest from reference TRBV19 and TRBJ1-2): DGGITQSPKYLFRKEGQNVTLSCEQNLNHDAMYWYRQDPGQGLRLIYYSQIVNDFQKGDIAEGYSVSREKKESFPLTVTSAQKNPTAFYLCASSNLDGGNGYTFGSGTRLTVV.

V gene TRBV15 combines with J gene TRBJ1-1; D is unresolved. Trimming took off 1 base at V and 3 bases at J, with 12 bases between the two ends. The CDR3 extends over 15 amino acids. Germline-derived CDR1 and CDR2 are LNHNV and YYDKDF (reference sequence). As DNA, the CDR3 is TGTGCCACCAGCAGAGGAGAGGGCGCGGACACTGAAGCTTTCTTT. Translating it yields CATSRGEGADTEAFF.

The chain links TRBV7-2 to TRBJ2-3, with 13 bases matching TRBD2. The germline gives CDR1 SGHTA, CDR2 FQGNSA. The CDR3 is 16 amino acids. J lost 5 bases, V lost 4 bases, and 6 bases had no gene match. CDR3 coding DNA: TGTGCCAGCAGCTCCGGACTAGCGGGAGCTATAGATACGCAGTATTTT. It codes for CASSSGLAGAIDTQYF.

The rearrangement uses TRBV6-5 and TRBJ2-5; either TRBD1 or TRBD2 may supply D (5 bases each). The V gene's germline CDR1 is MNHEY and CDR2 SVGAGI. V was shortened by 0 bases and J by 11 bases, with 10 bases between the two germline ends. The CDR3 has 12 amino acids. CDR3 loop: CASSYSGGEQYF. The CDR3 region has the DNA TGTGCCAGCAGTTACTCTGGGGGAGAGCAGTACTTC.

This sequence joins TRBV7-9 and TRBJ2-1; 11 bases line up with TRBD1. V dropped 3 bases and J dropped 5; count of bases not matched to a gene: 0. Germline lookup yields CDR1 SEHNR and CDR2 FQNEAQ (reference sequence). The CDR3 totals 14 residues. The CDR3 bases are TGTGCCAGCAGCTTGGGACAGGGGGACAATGAGCAGTTCTTC. Translated: CASSLGQGDNEQFF.

This chain connects TRBV9 to TRBJ1-1; D is unclear. The germline gives CDR1 SGDLS, CDR2 YYNGEE. This CDR3 is built from 14 residues. The V gene lost 4 bases and the J gene lost 5 bases, with 15 bases spanning the gap. In DNA, the CDR3 is TGTGCCAGCAGCACCCAAGGGTCGGGGACTGAAGCTTTCTTT. Protein sequence: CASSTQGSGTEAFF. The whole variable domain, filled in from reference TRBV9 and TRBJ1-1, reads DSGVTQTPKHLITATGQRVTLRCSPRSGDLSVYWYQQSLDQGLQFLIQYYNGEERAKGNILERFSAQQFPDLHSELNLSSLELGDSALYFCASSTQGSGTEAFFGQGTRLTVV.

The chain combines TRBV19 with TRBJ1-4, with D uncertain. The CDR3 sequence is 16 residues long. V gave up 0 bases and J gave up 5 bases, with 13 bases separating them. CDR1 and CDR2 from the germline V gene are LNHDA and SQIVND (reference sequence). The CDR3 sequence: CASSIDHGRRNEKLFF. The CDR3 DNA follows: TGTGCCAGTAGTATAGATCATGGCAGGCGAAATGAAAAACTGTTTTTT.

The chain uses TRBV18 and TRBJ2-5; TRBD2 matches at 13 bases. Trimming removed 0 bases from V and 1 base from J; junction bases left unmatched: 5. The CDR3 runs 18 residues. Germline assignment: CDR1 KGHSH and CDR2 LQKENI. The CDR3 coding sequence is TGTGCCAGCTCACCACCCCTCGGGACTAGCGGGGTCCAAGAGACCCAGTACTTC. It yields the protein CASSPPLGTSGVQETQYF.

The chain employs TRBV30 and TRBJ2-7, with D perhaps TRBD1 (5 bases). Germline V CDR1 and CDR2: GTSNPN, SVGIG (reference sequence). Trimming removed 0 bases at V and 2 bases at J, with 14 bases between. CDR3 length: 15 residues. This CDR3 reads CAWSVKSLGPYEQYF. The CDR3, as DNA: TGTGCCTGGAGTGTAAAAAGTCTGGGGCCCTACGAGCAGTACTTC. The full variable domain, completed using reference TRBV30 and TRBJ2-7, is SQTIHQWPATLVQPVGSPLSLECTVEGTSNPNLYWYRQAAGRGLQLLFYSVGIGQISSEVPQNLSASRPQDRQFILSSKKLLLSDSGFYLCAWSVKSLGPYEQYFGPGTRLTVT.

This clone was detected once. The chain has TRBV25-1 and TRBJ2-5, with D maybe TRBD1 (6 bases). TRBJ2-7 explains the end of the DNA better; the J call may be wrong. Germline CDR1 and CDR2: MGHDK and SYGVNS. The CDR3 consists of 14 residues. The chain's CDR3 is CASSENRDPYEQYF. In nucleotides, the CDR3 is TGTGCCAGCAGTGAAAACAGGGATCCCTACGAGCAGTACTTC.

The V and J genes are TRBV27 and TRBJ1-5; TRBD1 matches 8 bases. V was clipped by 2 bases and J by 7 bases; unmatched bases: 13. The CDR3 extends over 17 amino acids. Germline loops: CDR1 MNHEY, CDR2 SMNVEV (reference sequence). Here the CDR3 reads CASSLGQGKGMGQPQHF. CDR3 in DNA: TGTGCCAGCAGTTTAGGACAGGGAAAAGGGATGGGGCAGCCCCAGCATTTT.

The rearrangement joins TRBV5-3 to TRBJ2-1, with 10 bases fitting TRBD2. Being an ORF, TRBV5-3 has a function that is uncertain. The CDR3 has 14 residues. Trimming cost V 4 bases and J 6 bases; bases outside gene matches: 4. Here the CDR3 DNA reads TGTGCCAGAAGCCTAGGGACTAGCGCCAATGAGCAGTTCTTC. Translated, it gives CARSLGTSANEQFF.

The chain carries TRBV5-1 and TRBJ2-1; a possible D gene is TRBD2 (6 bases). The length of the CDR3 is 14 residues. Germline V gives CDR1 SGHRS, CDR2 YFSETQ. The V and J ends lost 7 bases and 6 bases respectively, with 17 bases between them. The CDR3 region has the DNA TGCGCCAGCGGAGGGCTAGGAGATGTCAATGAGCAGTTCTTC. Translating it yields CASGGLGDVNEQFF.

The V call is TRBV9, the J call TRBJ1-5, with TRBD1 matching over 8 bases. V was clipped by 3 bases and J by 0 bases; unmatched bases: 2. The CDR3 sequence is 15 residues long. Germline values: CDR1 SGDLS, CDR2 YYNGEE. The CDR3 sequence is CASSGTGGSNQPQHF. CDR3 in DNA: TGTGCCAGCAGCGGAACAGGGGGTAGCAATCAGCCCCAGCATTTT.

This chain joins TRBV18 and TRBJ1-1; TRBD1 matches at 7 bases. CDR1 is KGHSH and CDR2 is LQKENI in the germline V gene. V shed 3 bases and J 3 bases; nucleotides not matched to a gene: 4. This CDR3 spans 14 amino acids. This chain's CDR3 is CASSPPGQYTEAFF. The CDR3 DNA sequence: TGTGCCAGCTCACCGCCGGGACAGTACACTGAAGCTTTCTTT. Full variable domain (missing parts from reference TRBV18 and TRBJ1-1): NAGVMQNPRHLVRRRGQEARLRCSPMKGHSHVYWYRQLPEEGLKFMVYLQKENIIDESGMPKERFSAEFPKEGPSILRIQQVVRGDSAAYFCASSPPGQYTEAFFGQGTRLTVV.

J is TRBJ2-1 and V is TRBV5-1; 10 bases agree with TRBD2. Trimming took 0 bases from V and 9 from J; bases not matched to a gene: 9. CDR1 SGHRS and CDR2 YFSETQ come from the germline V gene. CDR3 length: 16 amino acids. CDR3 protein: CASSLAIAGGLFEQFF. DNA of the CDR3: TGCGCCAGCAGCTTGGCCATAGCGGGAGGATTGTTTGAGCAGTTCTTC.

The V gene is TRBV5-6, the J gene TRBJ2-7; 10 nucleotides match TRBD1. V lost 2 bases, J lost 6 bases, and 8 bases stayed unmatched. CDR1 is SGHDT, CDR2 YYEEEE, per germline. This CDR3 is built from 15 residues. This chain's CDR3 is CASSFGLGQGFEQYF. The CDR3, as DNA: TGTGCCAGCAGCTTTGGGTTGGGACAGGGGTTCGAGCAGTACTTC.

The V and J genes are TRBV7-5 and TRBJ1-1. TRBV7-5 constitutes a pseudogene. The CDR3 has 12 residues. The CDR3 region has the DNA TGTGCCAGAAGCGAAGTCGGGACCGAAGCTTTCTTT. Encoded protein: CARSEVGTEAFF.

The rearrangement uses TRBV6-6 and TRBJ1-2; D unresolved. This CDR3 contains 11 residues. CDR1 and CDR2 (germline): MNHNY, SVGAGI (reference sequence). The V end lost 6 bases, the J end lost 4 bases, and 6 bases lay between the germline ends. CDR3 protein: CASSSTYGYTF. CDR3 coding DNA: TGTGCCAGCAGCTCCACCTATGGCTACACCTTC.

The rearrangement links TRBV6-1 to TRBJ1-4; D not certain. V was cut by 4 bases and J by 3 bases, with 9 bases left in between. The CDR3 covers 14 residues. The germline gives CDR1 MNHNS, CDR2 SASEGT. CDR3 amino acids: CASSGTGPNEKLFF. The CDR3 DNA follows: TGTGCCAGCAGTGGAACCGGGCCTAATGAAAAACTGTTTTTT.

The chain couples TRBV7-9 to TRBJ2-2; 7 bases are a match to TRBD1. CDR1 and CDR2 from the germline V gene are SEHNR and FQNEAQ (reference sequence). Unmatched junction bases numbered 4, after V lost 5 bases and J lost 4 bases. The CDR3 is 14 amino acids. In DNA, the CDR3 is TGTGCCAGCAGCCTAAACAGGGGCACCGGGGAGCTGTTTTTT. It encodes CASSLNRGTGELFF. The variable domain in full, completed from reference TRBV7-9 and TRBJ2-2, reads DTGVSQNPRHKITKRGQNVTFRCDPISEHNRLYWYRQTLGQGPEFLTYFQNEAQLEKSRLLSDRFSAERPKGSFSTLEIQRTEQGDSAMYLCASSLNRGTGELFFGEGSRLTVL.

The CDR3 region has the DNA TGTGCCAGCAGCTCAAATCCCAGGGGTGACACTGAAGCTTTCTTT. It translates to CASSSNPRGDTEAFF. V is TRBV7-9 and J is TRBJ1-1, with a possible D match to TRBD1 (6 bases). Germline CDR1 SEHNR, CDR2 FQNEAQ (reference sequence). Trimming pared 4 bases from V and 3 bases from J, leaving 15 bases between. This CDR3 has 15 amino acids.

This chain links TRBV18 with TRBJ2-5, with D possibly TRBD1 on 6 matching bases. Trimming took off 0 bases at V and 4 bases at J, with 15 bases between the two ends. Germline values: CDR1 KGHSH, CDR2 LQKENI. The CDR3 has 16 amino acids. The CDR3 region is CASSPPNRVSGETQYF. For the CDR3, the DNA is TGTGCCAGCTCACCACCTAACAGGGTGTCGGGAGAGACCCAGTACTTC.

This chain uses TRBV6-1 with TRBJ2-5; D unclear. CDR3 length equals 14 residues. Germline V gives CDR1 MNHNS, CDR2 SASEGT. The V end was cut by 4 bases, the J end by 3 bases, with 12 bases between. The CDR3 DNA reads as TGTGCCAGCAGTGGTTGGGGTAACGAAGAGACCCAGTACTTC. This translates into CASSGWGNEETQYF.

This sequence joins TRBV11-3 and TRBJ2-3; D perhaps matches TRBD2 (5 bases). The germline gives CDR1 SGHNT, CDR2 YENEEA. V dropped 1 base and J dropped 3 bases, with 8 bases sitting between them. This CDR3 has 14 residues. The CDR3 DNA follows: TGTGCCAGCAGCTTAGGAAGACTAACAGATACGCAGTATTTT. It translates to CASSLGRLTDTQYF. Full variable domain (outside the CDR3, taken from reference TRBV11-3 and TRBJ2-3): EAGVVQSPRYKIIEKKQPVAFWCNPISGHNTLYWYLQNLGQGPELLIRYENEEAVDDSQLPKDRFSAERLKGVDSTLKIQPAELGDSAVYLCASSLGRLTDTQYFGPGTRLTVL.

This clone was recorded a few times. The rearrangement uses TRBV6-5 and TRBJ1-1; tentative D call: TRBD1 (5 bases). CDR1 and CDR2 (germline): MNHEY, SVGAGI. The CDR3 has 13 amino acids. Between the trimmed V and J ends, which lost 2 bases and 5 bases, there was a span of 9 bases. This chain's CDR3 is CASSYDGGTEAFF. The CDR3 DNA sequence: TGTGCCAGCAGTTACGACGGGGGGACTGAAGCTTTCTTT.

About this clone: The junction does not match germline at one end; this may be a read error. V gene TRBV7-7 combines with J gene TRBJ2-3; 13 bases map to TRBD2. Per germline, CDR1 SSHAT and CDR2 FNYEAQ (reference sequence). The CDR3 extends over 16 amino acids. The DNA of the CDR3 is TGTGCTAGCAGCCCACTAGCGGGGGGGTTCACAGATACGCAGTATTTT. Its protein is CASSPLAGGFTDTQYF. The entire variable domain, with the rest obtained from reference TRBV7-7 and TRBJ2-3, is as follows: GAGVSQSPRYKVTKRGQDVTLRCDPISSHATLYWYQQALGQGPEFLTYFNYEAQPDKSGLPSDRFSAERPEGSISTLTIQRTEQRDSAMYRCASSPLAGGFTDTQYFGPGTRLTVL.